This T cell receptor beta chain was recorded in a study of T cell changes during pregnancy in multiple sclerosis. Libraries were prepared by immunoSEQ multiplex PCR; TCRdb keeps only in-frame clonotypes and omits some of them. The sample contains around 50,000 clones, around nine tenths of which appear only once. The CDR3 is 13 amino acids. V was pared by 6 bases and J by 9 bases, with 8 bases of the junction left unmatched. Germline assignment: CDR1 SGHTA and CDR2 FQGNSA. The sample consisted of peripheral blood from another person, used as feeder cells. The rearrangement joins TRBV7-2 to TRBJ2-1, with TRBD1 matching 7 bases. The TCR originated in a human donor whose cells served as feeder cells for cultures in a pregnancy study. CDR3 in amino acids: CASSSTGNGEQFF. As DNA, the CDR3 is TGTGCCAGCAGTTCGACAGGGAACGGTGAGCAGTTCTTC.